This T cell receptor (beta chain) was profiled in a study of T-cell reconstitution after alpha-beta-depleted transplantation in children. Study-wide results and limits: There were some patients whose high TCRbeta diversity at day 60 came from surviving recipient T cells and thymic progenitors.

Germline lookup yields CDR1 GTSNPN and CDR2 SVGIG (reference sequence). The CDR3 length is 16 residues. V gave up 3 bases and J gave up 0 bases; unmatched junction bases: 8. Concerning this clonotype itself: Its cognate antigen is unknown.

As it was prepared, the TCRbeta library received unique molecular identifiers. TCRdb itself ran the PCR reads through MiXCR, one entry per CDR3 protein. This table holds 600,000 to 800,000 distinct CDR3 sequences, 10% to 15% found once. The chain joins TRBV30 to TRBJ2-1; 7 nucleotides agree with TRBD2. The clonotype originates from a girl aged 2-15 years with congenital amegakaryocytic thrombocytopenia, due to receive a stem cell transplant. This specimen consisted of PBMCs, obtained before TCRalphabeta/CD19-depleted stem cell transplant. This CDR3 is CAWRTFRGSSYNEQFF. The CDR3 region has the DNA TGTGCCTGGAGGACGTTCCGCGGGAGCTCCTACAATGAGCAGTTCTTC.